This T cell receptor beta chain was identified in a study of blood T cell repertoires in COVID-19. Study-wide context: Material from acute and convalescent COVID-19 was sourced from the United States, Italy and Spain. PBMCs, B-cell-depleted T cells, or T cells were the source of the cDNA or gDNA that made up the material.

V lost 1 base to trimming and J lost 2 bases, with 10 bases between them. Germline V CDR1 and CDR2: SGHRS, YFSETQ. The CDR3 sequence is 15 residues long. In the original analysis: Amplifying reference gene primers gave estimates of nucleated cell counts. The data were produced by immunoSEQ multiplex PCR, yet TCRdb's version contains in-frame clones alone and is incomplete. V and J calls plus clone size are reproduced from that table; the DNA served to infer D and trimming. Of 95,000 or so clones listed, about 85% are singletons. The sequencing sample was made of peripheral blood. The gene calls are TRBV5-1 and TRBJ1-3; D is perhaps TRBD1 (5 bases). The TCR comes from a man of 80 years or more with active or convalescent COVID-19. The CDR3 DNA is TGCGCCAGCAGCTTGCTAGGGGTTGCTGGAAACACCATATATTTT. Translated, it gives CASSLLGVAGNTIYF. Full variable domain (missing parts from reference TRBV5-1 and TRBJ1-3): KAGVTQTPRYLIKTRGQQVTLSCSPISGHRSVSWYQQTPGQGLQFLFEYFSETQRNKGNFPGRFSGRQFSNSRSEMNVSTLELGDSALYLCASSLLGVAGNTIYFGEGSWLTVV.